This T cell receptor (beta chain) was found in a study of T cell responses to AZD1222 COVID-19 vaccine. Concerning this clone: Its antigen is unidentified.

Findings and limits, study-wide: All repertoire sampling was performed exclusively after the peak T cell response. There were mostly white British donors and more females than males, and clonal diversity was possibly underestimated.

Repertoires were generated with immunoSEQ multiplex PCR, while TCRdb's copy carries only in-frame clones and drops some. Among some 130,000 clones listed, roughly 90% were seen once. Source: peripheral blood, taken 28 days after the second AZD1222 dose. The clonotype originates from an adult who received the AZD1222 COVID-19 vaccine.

This chain's CDR3 is CASTPSFRGNTEAFF. The CDR3 DNA sequence: TGTGCCAGCACCCCCTCGTTTCGGGGGAACACTGAAGCTTTCTTT. The chain has TRBV5-4 and TRBJ1-1; no definite D call. Trimming took 6 bases from V and 1 from J, leaving 16 bases between them. The CDR3 has 15 amino acids. The germline V gene encodes CDR1 SGHNT and CDR2 YYREEE (reference sequence).